The text below deals with one T cell receptor beta chain. The target antigen is unknown. The germline V gene has CDR1 SGHRS and CDR2 YFSETQ. The CDR3 is 14 residues long. V dropped 7 bases and J dropped 0 bases, with 13 bases sitting between them. This sample stems from a study of cytomegalovirus exposure and HLA in healthy donors. Study-wide results and caveats: Across donors, most TCRs were seen rarely, yet some public ones were widespread. A likely sequencing artifact accounted for one observed cluster of highly shared sequence variants.

PCR used 60 Vbeta primers and 13 Jbeta primers. Profiled with immunoSEQ multiplex PCR; TCRdb holds only in-frame clones, not every one. This table holds around 110,000 clones, 70% to 75% found once. The rearrangement uses TRBV5-1 and TRBJ1-2; D call uncertain. The source of this sequence is a woman aged 18-29 years in good health and CMV-seronegative. Sequenced material: PBMCs. The CDR3 loop is CASSTAVANYGYTF. DNA of the CDR3: TGCGCCAGCTCAACGGCGGTCGCTAACTATGGCTACACCTTC.